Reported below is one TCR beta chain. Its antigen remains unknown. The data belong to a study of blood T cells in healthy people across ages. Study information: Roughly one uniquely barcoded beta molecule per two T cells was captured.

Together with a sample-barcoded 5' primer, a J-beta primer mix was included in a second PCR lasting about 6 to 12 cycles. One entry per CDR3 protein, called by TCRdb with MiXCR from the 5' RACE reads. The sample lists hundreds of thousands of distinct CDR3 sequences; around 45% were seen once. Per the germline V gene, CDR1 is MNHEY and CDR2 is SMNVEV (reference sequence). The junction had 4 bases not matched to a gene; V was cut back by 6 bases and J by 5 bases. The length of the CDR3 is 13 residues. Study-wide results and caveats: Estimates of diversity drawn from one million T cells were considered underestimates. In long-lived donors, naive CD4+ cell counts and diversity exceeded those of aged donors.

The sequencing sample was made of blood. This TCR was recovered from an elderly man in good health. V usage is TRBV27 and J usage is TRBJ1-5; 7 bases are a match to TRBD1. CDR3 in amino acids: CASRKQGYQPQHF. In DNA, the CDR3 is TGTGCCAGCAGAAAACAGGGGTATCAGCCCCAGCATTTT.